The 7 T cell receptor beta chains given below trace back to one sample, sequenced in a study of T cell changes during pregnancy in multiple sclerosis. TCRdb keeps only in-frame clones here, not all; method: immunoSEQ multiplex PCR. The sample lists 65,000 to 95,000 clones, about nine tenths occurring once. The sequencing here drew on peripheral blood, taken before pregnancy. These receptors originate from a female donor with multiple sclerosis, enrolled in a pregnancy study.

The rearrangement joins TRBV6-4 to TRBJ2-3; 9 bases fit TRBD2. V trimming: 0 bases; J trimming: 8 bases; junction bases outside the gene matches: 6. The CDR3 is 15 residues long. Germline V CDR1 and CDR2: MRHNA, SNTAGT. CDR3: CASSDSIAGGSTQYF. The CDR3 DNA sequence: TGTGCCAGCAGTGACTCGATTGCGGGGGGGAGTACGCAGTATTTT.

This chain connects TRBV7-3 to TRBJ1-2; no clear D gene. This CDR3 is built from 13 residues. Per germline, CDR1 SGHTA and CDR2 FQGTGA. V lost 5 bases and J lost 7, with 14 bases in between. CDR3: CASSGGPGSGYTF. The CDR3 nucleotides read TGTGCCAGCAGCGGAGGGCCTGGGAGTGGCTACACCTTC.

The genes are TRBV4-3 and TRBJ2-7; D is possibly TRBD1 (6 bases). Germline V gene data show CDR1 as LGHNA and CDR2 as YSLEER. This CDR3 comprises 16 residues. V gave up 2 bases and J gave up 3 bases, with 17 bases separating them. CDR3 coding DNA: TGCGCCAGCAGCCAATCCGGGACACGAAATTTCTACGAGCAGTACTTC. The encoded protein is CASSQSGTRNFYEQYF.

The sample holds one count of this clone. This chain uses TRBV9 with TRBJ2-5; 8 bases align to TRBD1. CDR1 and CDR2 from the germline V gene are SGDLS and YYNGEE. Trimming at V came to 0 bases and at J to 2 bases, leaving 6 bases not matched to a gene. The CDR3 length is 16 residues. Here the CDR3 DNA reads TGTGCCAGCAGCGTAGGGACAGGGAAGAGACAAGAGACCCAGTACTTC. It translates to CASSVGTGKRQETQYF.

The chain recombines TRBV19 with TRBJ2-2, with a weak D call TRBD2 (5 bases). The CDR3 contains 16 residues. Germline V gene data show CDR1 as LNHDA and CDR2 as SQIVND (reference sequence). V was shortened by 3 bases and J by 3 bases, with 14 bases between the two germline ends. CDR3 residues: CASSIFGSADTGELFF. Here the CDR3 DNA reads TGTGCCAGTAGTATTTTCGGGTCAGCGGACACCGGGGAGCTGTTTTTT. Supplemented by reference TRBV19 and TRBJ2-2, the full variable domain reads DGGITQSPKYLFRKEGQNVTLSCEQNLNHDAMYWYRQDPGQGLRLIYYSQIVNDFQKGDIAEGYSVSREKKESFPLTVTSAQKNPTAFYLCASSIFGSADTGELFFGEGSRLTVL.

This clone was seen a few times. The J gene is TRBJ2-7, the V gene TRBV5-8; D is unclear. The CDR3 contains 11 residues. Trimming stripped 0 bases from V and 9 bases from J, with 7 bases between. Germline loops: CDR1 SGHTS, CDR2 YDEGEE. CDR3 DNA: TGTGCCAGCAGCTTGGGACTCGGGCAGTACTTC. As protein: CASSLGLGQYF.

The chain combines TRBV29-1 with TRBJ1-1, with D unclear. Looked up from germline, CDR1 is SQVTM and CDR2 is ANQGSEA. V was cut by 7 bases and J by 1 base, with 28 bases left in between. The CDR3 runs to 18 residues. The CDR3 is CSARIRGSGWGRNTEAFF. The CDR3 DNA reads as TGCAGCGCTCGGATACGGGGTAGCGGGTGGGGTAGGAACACTGAAGCTTTCTTT.